Following are 27 T cell receptor beta chains from one sample sequenced in a study of T cell repertoires in ileal Crohn's disease. Data came from immunoSEQ multiplex PCR; TCRdb stores just in-frame clones and leaves some out. Among roughly 31,000 clones listed, roughly 75% were seen once. The sample taken for sequencing was ileal tissue. These receptors all come from an adult with Crohn's disease.

The chain carries TRBV19 and TRBJ1-2; D unresolved. The V gene lost 3 bases and the J gene lost 8 bases, with 13 bases spanning the gap. This CDR3 comprises 13 residues. CDR1 LNHDA and CDR2 SQIVND come from the germline V gene (reference sequence). CDR3 amino acids: CASSIPTSYGYTF. The CDR3 region has the DNA TGTGCCAGTAGTATCCCCACGAGCTACGGCTACACCTTC.

The V and J genes are TRBV2 and TRBJ1-6; 8 nucleotides agree with TRBD1. Germline lookup yields CDR1 SNHLY and CDR2 FYNNEI. The V gene end was trimmed by 6 bases and the J gene end by 8 bases; junction bases not matched to a gene: 9. The CDR3 covers 15 residues. CDR3 in amino acids: CASRPRTGRDSPLHF. The CDR3 bases are TGTGCCAGCAGACCAAGGACAGGGAGGGATTCACCCCTCCACTTT.

This clone was counted a single time. The rearrangement links TRBV2 to TRBJ2-3, with D possibly TRBD1 on 6 matching bases. CDR1 is SNHLY and CDR2 is FYNNEI in the germline V gene. V lost 7 bases, J lost 2 bases, and 13 bases lay in between. This CDR3 has 14 amino acids. CDR3 sequence reads: CASTQGLVTDTQYF. In DNA, the CDR3 is TGTGCCAGCACCCAGGGGTTGGTCACAGATACGCAGTATTTT.

This clone appeared a few times. This rearrangement joins TRBV4-1 to TRBJ2-5; D is undetermined. Germline lookup yields CDR1 MGHRA and CDR2 YSYEKL. Trimming removed 0 bases at V and 3 bases at J, with 5 bases between. This CDR3 comprises 13 residues. As DNA, the CDR3 is TGCGCCAGCAGCCAAGATCGGGAAGAGACCCAGTACTTC. It translates to CASSQDREETQYF.

The chain joins TRBV9 to TRBJ2-2; TRBD1 aligns across 8 bases. V trimming: 0 bases; J trimming: 4 bases; junction bases outside the gene matches: 5. Germline lookup yields CDR1 SGDLS and CDR2 YYNGEE. CDR3 size: 16 residues. DNA of the CDR3: TGTGCCAGCAGCGTAGGGACAGGGATCGTCACCGGGGAGCTGTTTTTT. This codes for CASSVGTGIVTGELFF.

In this sample, this clone turned up a few times. For the CDR3, the DNA is TGTGCCAGAAGCAAACAGGGACCCCCTGGCACAGATACGCAGTATTTT. Protein product: CARSKQGPPGTDTQYF. The chain couples TRBV5-3 to TRBJ2-3; TRBD1 might be the D (6 bases). TRBV5-3 is sorted into the ORF group, with uncertain function. The ends were cut back, 4 bases at V and 1 base at J, with 16 bases in the middle. The CDR3 contains 16 residues.

This rearrangement joins TRBV25-1 to TRBJ2-1; D is possibly TRBD2 (5 bases). V was shortened by 5 bases and J by 6 bases, with 11 bases between the two germline ends. This CDR3 contains 13 residues. Germline values: CDR1 MGHDK, CDR2 SYGVNS. The CDR3 sequence is CASSTPGTNEQFF. Here the CDR3 DNA reads TGTGCCAGCAGTACGCCGGGAACCAATGAGCAGTTCTTC.

V usage is TRBV7-9 and J usage is TRBJ1-2; maybe TRBD1 (6 bases). Deletions cut 4 bases from V and 4 bases from J, with 13 bases between. The germline V gene encodes CDR1 SEHNR and CDR2 FQNEAQ (reference sequence). The CDR3 consists of 14 residues. The CDR3 sequence is CASSSATGIYGYTF. As DNA, the CDR3 is TGTGCCAGCAGCTCCGCGACAGGAATCTATGGCTACACCTTC.

This clone was counted a few times. The genes are TRBV5-1 and TRBJ1-2; D gene unclear. CDR1 and CDR2 (germline): SGHRS, YFSETQ. There are 14 residues in the CDR3. Trimming cost V 6 bases and J 5 bases, with 17 bases left between them. The CDR3 is CASTRGGEKYGYTF. For the CDR3, the DNA is TGCGCCAGCACCCGGGGTGGGGAGAAGTATGGCTACACCTTC. Full variable domain (rest looked up from reference TRBV5-1 and TRBJ1-2): KAGVTQTPRYLIKTRGQQVTLSCSPISGHRSVSWYQQTPGQGLQFLFEYFSETQRNKGNFPGRFSGRQFSNSRSEMNVSTLELGDSALYLCASTRGGEKYGYTFGSGTRLTVV.

The V call is TRBV7-2, the J call TRBJ1-2, with D possibly being TRBD1 (6 bases). CDR1 and CDR2 (germline): SGHTA, FQGNSA. The CDR3 covers 13 residues. V was pared by 6 bases and J by 6 bases, with 14 bases between. The CDR3, as DNA: TGTGCCAGCAGGCCGCCCCCAGGGGATGGCTACACCTTC. This sequence encodes CASRPPPGDGYTF. The full variable domain, in which reference TRBV7-2 and TRBJ1-2 provide the parts outside the CDR3, is GAGVSQSPSNKVTEKGKDVELRCDPISGHTALYWYRQSLGQGLEFLIYFQGNSAPDKSGLPSDRFSAERTGGSVSTLTIQRTQQEDSAVYLCASRPPPGDGYTFGSGTRLTVV.

This chain joins TRBV11-3 and TRBJ2-7, with 8 bases aligning to TRBD1. Germline V gives CDR1 SGHNT, CDR2 YENEEA. The CDR3 is 14 amino acids. The V and J ends lost 5 bases and 4 bases, in that order; junction bases with no gene match: 7. CDR3 bases: TGTGCCAGCAGCCCAGGGGGCCAAAGGTACGAGCAGTACTTC. Translated, it gives CASSPGGQRYEQYF.

The chain employs TRBV19 and TRBJ2-7, with 12 bases identical to TRBD1. J lost 7 bases, V lost 4 bases, and 8 bases had no gene match. This CDR3 comprises 15 residues. Germline V gene data show CDR1 as LNHDA and CDR2 as SQIVND (reference sequence). CDR3 residues: CASSTRDRGPGEQYF. The CDR3, as DNA: TGTGCCAGTAGTACCCGGGACAGGGGGCCGGGGGAGCAGTACTTC.

J is TRBJ2-1 and V is TRBV7-2; D unresolved. Trimming pared 5 bases from V and 5 bases from J, leaving 19 bases between. This CDR3 is built from 16 residues. The V gene's germline CDR1 is SGHTA and CDR2 FQGNSA. The CDR3 reads CASSPSIVRGNNEQFF. The CDR3 DNA is TGTGCCAGCAGCCCTTCCATTGTGCGAGGCAACAATGAGCAGTTCTTC.

CDR3 in DNA: TGTGCCAGCAGCTCGGGCGGGAGGAAGTCCTACGAGCAGTACTTC. Its protein is CASSSGGRKSYEQYF. The J gene is TRBJ2-7, the V gene TRBV7-2; 8 nucleotides align to TRBD2. After removal of 4 bases from V and 1 base from J, the junction contained 6 bases not matched to a gene. Per the germline V gene, CDR1 is SGHTA and CDR2 is FQGNSA. The CDR3 loop spans 15 amino acids.

This rearrangement joins TRBV7-2 to TRBJ2-1, with 10 positions matching TRBD2. CDR1 is SGHTA and CDR2 is FQGNSA in the germline V gene. V shed 4 bases, J shed 6 bases, and the junction held 12 bases outside the gene matches. This CDR3 region has 17 residues. The CDR3 DNA sequence: TGTGCCAGCAGCTCCCAGTCGAGAGCGGGGGGGCTCAATGAGCAGTTCTTC. Amino acids: CASSSQSRAGGLNEQFF.

The gene calls are TRBV6-1 and TRBJ1-2; 8 nucleotides match TRBD1. V lost 0 bases, J lost 3 bases, and 6 bases stayed unmatched. Germline-derived CDR1 and CDR2 are MNHNS and SASEGT. There are 16 residues in the CDR3. This chain's CDR3 is CASSEAAGGAYYGYTF. The CDR3 nucleotides are TGTGCCAGCAGTGAAGCCGCAGGGGGCGCCTACTATGGCTACACCTTC.

The genes are TRBV4-1 and TRBJ1-5, with no clear D. Trimming cost V 4 bases and J 6 bases, with 19 bases left between them. Germline V gene lookup returns CDR1 MGHRA and CDR2 YSYEKL. The CDR3 loop spans 16 amino acids. The CDR3 loop is CASSRSLANSGQPQHF. The CDR3 DNA reads TGCGCCAGCAGCCGATCCCTAGCCAATTCGGGTCAGCCCCAGCATTTT.

V is TRBV15 and J is TRBJ2-5; D gene uncertain. The CDR3 runs to 14 residues. Germline lookup yields CDR1 LNHNV and CDR2 YYDKDF (reference sequence). The V gene lost 1 base and the J gene lost 2 bases, with 8 bases spanning the gap. The CDR3 DNA follows: TGTGCCACCAGCAGAGTCCCAGTTCAAGAGACCCAGTACTTC. Its translation: CATSRVPVQETQYF.

The CDR3 reads CASSQVERLRYEQYF. The DNA of the CDR3 is TGTGCCAGCAGCCAAGTAGAGAGGTTGAGGTACGAGCAGTACTTC. This chain joins TRBV14 and TRBJ2-7; D gene ambiguous. V shed 1 base and J shed 4 bases, with 14 bases lying between them. Germline V gene data show CDR1 as SGHDN and CDR2 as FVKESK. The CDR3 sequence is 15 residues long.

The chain recombines TRBV7-6 with TRBJ1-4; 9 bases are shared with TRBD1. The germline V gene has CDR1 SGHVS and CDR2 FNYEAQ. The trim removed 5 bases at V and 1 base at J, leaving 11 bases unmatched. The CDR3 is 18 amino acids. This chain's CDR3 is CASSRGQGIFGTNEKLFF. CDR3 nucleotide sequence: TGTGCCAGCAGCCGAGGACAGGGGATATTTGGAACTAATGAAAAACTGTTTTTT.

The V gene is TRBV4-1, the J gene TRBJ2-5, with 8 bases that match TRBD2. Germline CDR1 is MGHRA and CDR2 is YSYEKL. J lost 7 bases, V lost 6 bases, and 16 bases had no gene match. This CDR3 region has 16 residues. CDR3 loop: CASSARRGGRRRTQYF. DNA of the CDR3: TGCGCCAGCAGTGCTCGTCGGGGCGGGAGGCGGAGGACCCAGTACTTC.

This clone was found once. The chain links TRBV9 to TRBJ2-1; 10 bases fit TRBD2. The CDR3 totals 16 residues. Germline CDR1 reads SGDLS; CDR2 reads YYNGEE. The trim removed 0 bases at V and 9 bases at J, leaving 9 bases unmatched. The CDR3 region has the DNA TGTGCCAGCAGCGTAGTCGAAGCGGGAGGGCGCGGTGAGCAGTTCTTC. Translation gives CASSVVEAGGRGEQFF.

This clone appeared once. This rearrangement joins TRBV5-1 to TRBJ1-2; no clear D. V lost 2 bases to trimming and J lost 7 bases, with 9 bases between them. The CDR3 totals 12 residues. Germline V gene lookup returns CDR1 SGHRS and CDR2 YFSETQ. DNA of the CDR3: TGCGCCAGCAGCTTTGGTGGAGTTGGCTACACCTTC. As protein: CASSFGGVGYTF. The whole variable domain, remainder taken from reference TRBV5-1 and TRBJ1-2, is KAGVTQTPRYLIKTRGQQVTLSCSPISGHRSVSWYQQTPGQGLQFLFEYFSETQRNKGNFPGRFSGRQFSNSRSEMNVSTLELGDSALYLCASSFGGVGYTFGSGTRLTVV.

As concerns this clone: This specimen includes other DNA sequences encoding the same CDR3. V gene TRBV7-6 combines with J gene TRBJ1-5; TRBD1 might be the D (5 bases). Looked up from germline, CDR1 is SGHVS and CDR2 is FNYEAQ. V was clipped by 1 base and J by 4 bases, with 8 bases between them. The CDR3 loop spans 14 amino acids. CDR3 loop: CASSLGQSNQPQHF. CDR3 nucleotides: TGTGCCAGCAGCTTAGGACAGTCTAATCAGCCCCAGCATTTT.

The chain employs TRBV6-5 and TRBJ2-3; perhaps TRBD1 as D (5 bases). Per the germline V gene, CDR1 is MNHEY and CDR2 is SVGAGI. Trimming stripped 3 bases from V and 3 bases from J, with 10 bases between. The CDR3 sequence is 14 residues long. The CDR3 nucleotides read TGTGCCAGCAGTTATGGGGCGAAGACAGATACGCAGTATTTT. Translated, it gives CASSYGAKTDTQYF.

The rearrangement links TRBV5-1 to TRBJ1-2, with TRBD1 identical over 9 bases. Germline V gene data show CDR1 as SGHRS and CDR2 as YFSETQ. V lost 4 bases to trimming and J lost 5 bases; unmatched junction nucleotides: 9. This CDR3 contains 15 residues. The CDR3: CASSPGQGMGYGYTF. CDR3 DNA sequence: TGCGCCAGCAGCCCTGGACAGGGGATGGGGTATGGCTACACCTTC.

In this sample, this clone turned up a few times. The chain links TRBV27 to TRBJ2-7; 9 bases align to TRBD1. CDR3 size: 16 residues. With V trimmed by 4 bases and J by 6 bases, 13 bases remained unmatched. The germline CDR1 and CDR2 sequences are MNHEY and SMNVEV (reference sequence). The CDR3 coding sequence is TGTGCCAGCAGTTGGACCCCCGGGACAGGGACCGGCGAGCAGTACTTC. Its protein is CASSWTPGTGTGEQYF.